These 27 T cell receptor beta chains share one sample of origin, sequenced in a study of beta chain features in type 1 diabetes. The whole isolated RNA underwent reverse transcription, so sequencing captured expressed TCRB transcripts. Sequencing was performed with immunoSEQ multiplex PCR; in TCRdb, only in-frame clones are kept and a portion is missing. In the table there are hundreds of thousands of clones, roughly 31% of which are singletons. Sequencing was carried out using naive CD4+ T cells from blood. The source of these receptors is a man younger than 30 in good health.

This clone was counted between two and nine times. The rearrangement joins TRBV9 to TRBJ2-1; the D is unclear. Trimming took off 0 bases at V and 10 bases at J, with 11 bases between the two ends. Looked up from germline, CDR1 is SGDLS and CDR2 is YYNGEE. The CDR3 sequence is 13 residues long. The CDR3 loop is CASSVAGVREQFF. In DNA form, the CDR3 reads TGTGCCAGCAGCGTAGCTGGGGTCCGGGAGCAGTTCTTC.

V is TRBV30 and J is TRBJ2-4; TRBD1 matches at 7 bases. Germline CDR1 is GTSNPN and CDR2 is SVGIG (reference sequence). The CDR3 consists of 15 residues. The V and J ends lost 2 bases and 0 bases, in that order; junction bases with no gene match: 4. CDR3 amino acids: CAWSRDRLAKNIQYF. CDR3 DNA sequence: TGTGCCTGGAGTAGGGACAGACTAGCCAAAAACATTCAGTACTTC.

This clone was counted a few times. This rearrangement joins TRBV14 to TRBJ2-5, with unresolved D. The CDR3 is 14 residues long. The V end was cut by 1 base, the J end by 3 bases, with 9 bases between. Looked up from germline, CDR1 is SGHDN and CDR2 is FVKESK. CDR3 in DNA: TGTGCCAGCAGCCAAGTAGGCAGGAAAGAGACCCAGTACTTC. This encodes CASSQVGRKETQYF.

This chain links TRBV9 with TRBJ2-2; a possible D gene is TRBD2 (5 bases). This CDR3 spans 16 amino acids. The germline V gene has CDR1 SGDLS and CDR2 YYNGEE. V lost 0 bases, J lost 4 bases, and 13 bases lay in between. The CDR3: CASSVENSRGTGELFF. The CDR3 coding sequence is TGTGCCAGCAGCGTAGAGAACAGCCGGGGCACCGGGGAGCTGTTTTTT.

The V and J genes are TRBV7-8 and TRBJ2-7; no definite D call. The CDR3 length is 16 residues. The V gene lost 5 bases and the J gene lost 0 bases, with 17 bases spanning the gap. From germline, CDR1 is SGHVS and CDR2 FQNEAQ. The DNA for the CDR3 is TGTGCCAGCAGCCCGCCCTACGTAGCTAGCTCCTACGAGCAGTACTTC. It yields the protein CASSPPYVASSYEQYF. The full variable domain, in which reference TRBV7-8 and TRBJ2-7 provide the parts outside the CDR3, is GAGVSQSPRYKVAKRGQDVALRCDPISGHVSLFWYQQALGQGPEFLTYFQNEAQLDKSGLPSDRFFAERPEGSVSTLKIQRTQQEDSAVYLCASSPPYVASSYEQYFGPGTRLTVT.

The CDR3 region has the DNA TGTGCCTGGAACCCGGGACACTTTAATGAAAAACTGTTTTTT. This sequence encodes CAWNPGHFNEKLFF. This chain connects TRBV30 to TRBJ1-4, with a weak D call TRBD1 (6 bases). Germline loops: CDR1 GTSNPN, CDR2 SVGIG (reference sequence). This CDR3 has 14 amino acids. The ends were cut back, 4 bases at V and 4 bases at J, with 13 bases in the middle. Full variable domain (outside the CDR3, taken from reference TRBV30 and TRBJ1-4): SQTIHQWPATLVQPVGSPLSLECTVEGTSNPNLYWYRQAAGRGLQLLFYSVGIGQISSEVPQNLSASRPQDRQFILSSKKLLLSDSGFYLCAWNPGHFNEKLFFGSGTQLSVL.

This clone was found a few times. The V and J genes are TRBV10-3 and TRBJ2-1, with a tentative D call TRBD2 (5 bases). CDR1 and CDR2 (germline): ENHRY, SYGVKD. V was shortened by 4 bases and J by 2 bases, with 9 bases between the two germline ends. The CDR3 loop spans 14 amino acids. The CDR3 DNA sequence: TGTGCCATCAGTGTAGCGAGTGCCTACAATGAGCAGTTCTTC. Residues: CAISVASAYNEQFF.

CDR3 protein: CASSFGGRYEQYF. The CDR3 DNA is TGCGCCAGCAGCTTTGGCGGGAGATACGAGCAGTACTTC. V usage is TRBV5-1 and J usage is TRBJ2-7; 7 nucleotides match TRBD2. The V and J ends lost 2 bases and 4 bases, in that order; junction bases with no gene match: 3. CDR1 is SGHRS and CDR2 is YFSETQ in the germline V gene. CDR3 length: 13 amino acids.

The rearrangement uses TRBV7-8 and TRBJ1-5; 11 bases map to TRBD1. Looked up from germline, CDR1 is SGHVS and CDR2 is FQNEAQ. V shed 5 bases, J shed 2 bases, and the junction held 5 bases outside the gene matches. The CDR3 totals 16 residues. The CDR3 loop reads CASSRGQGAGNQPQHF. The CDR3 nucleotides are TGTGCCAGCAGCCGAGGACAGGGGGCCGGCAATCAGCCCCAGCATTTT.

The chain couples TRBV7-9 to TRBJ1-2; D is unresolved. CDR3 length equals 13 residues. Germline CDR1 reads SEHNR; CDR2 reads FQNEAQ (reference sequence). V was shortened by 0 bases and J by 7 bases, with 9 bases between the two germline ends. The CDR3 protein is CASSLAREAGYTF. The CDR3 region has the DNA TGTGCCAGCAGCTTAGCTCGGGAGGCTGGCTACACCTTC.

The J gene is TRBJ2-7, the V gene TRBV30; D gene ambiguous. Germline assignment: CDR1 GTSNPN and CDR2 SVGIG (reference sequence). Trimming took off 5 bases at V and 2 bases at J, with 10 bases between the two ends. The CDR3 runs 12 residues. The CDR3 here is CAWSQITYEQYF. CDR3 coding DNA: TGTGCCTGGTCTCAGATCACCTACGAGCAGTACTTC. The full variable domain, with the rest looked up from reference TRBV30 and TRBJ2-7, is SQTIHQWPATLVQPVGSPLSLECTVEGTSNPNLYWYRQAAGRGLQLLFYSVGIGQISSEVPQNLSASRPQDRQFILSSKKLLLSDSGFYLCAWSQITYEQYFGPGTRLTVT.

The chain joins TRBV30 to TRBJ2-1; the D is unclear. V was trimmed by 0 bases and J by 6 bases, leaving 12 bases between them. Germline-derived CDR1 and CDR2 are GTSNPN and SVGIG (reference sequence). The CDR3 loop spans 14 amino acids. The CDR3 loop is CAWSVRLKLNEQFF. In DNA form, the CDR3 reads TGTGCCTGGAGTGTTCGCCTAAAACTCAATGAGCAGTTCTTC.

The chain links TRBV29-1 to TRBJ2-7; D is ambiguous. This CDR3 is 14 amino acids long. Germline CDR1 reads SQVTM; CDR2 reads ANQGSEA. Trimming cost V 3 bases and J 3 bases, with 15 bases left between them. The CDR3 coding sequence is TGCAGCGTTGACCCGGACGGAACTGGCTACGAGCAGTACTTC. Amino acid sequence: CSVDPDGTGYEQYF.

This clone has just a few counts. V is TRBV29-1 and J is TRBJ1-1, with TRBD1 as a possible D gene (5 bases). Germline lookup yields CDR1 SQVTM and CDR2 ANQGSEA. Trimming stripped 4 bases from V and 8 bases from J, with 8 bases between. This CDR3 has 10 amino acids. The CDR3 protein is CSVGPGEAFF. The CDR3 nucleotides read TGCAGCGTTGGACCAGGGGAAGCTTTCTTT.

The gene calls are TRBV5-1 and TRBJ1-2; weak D call: TRBD1 (5 bases). The V gene lost 0 bases and the J gene lost 7 bases, with 10 bases spanning the gap. In germline, CDR1 is SGHRS, CDR2 YFSETQ. The CDR3 spans 13 residues. CDR3 sequence reads: CASSLAGRSGYTF. As DNA, the CDR3 is TGCGCCAGCAGCTTGGCAGGGAGGAGTGGCTACACCTTC.

V and J are TRBV13 and TRBJ2-1; a possible D gene is TRBD2 (6 bases). Trimming cost V 3 bases and J 3 bases, with 9 bases left between them. Germline values: CDR1 PRHDT, CDR2 FYEKMQ (reference sequence). The CDR3 length is 14 residues. In DNA form, the CDR3 reads TGTGCCAGCAGCTTCACGACTAGCTACAATGAGCAGTTCTTC. Translating it yields CASSFTTSYNEQFF.

This clone was seen only once. The chain recombines TRBV29-1 with TRBJ2-3; no definite D call. The CDR3 sequence is 13 residues long. The V end lost 3 bases, the J end lost 0 bases, and 7 bases lay between the germline ends. Germline CDR1 reads SQVTM; CDR2 reads ANQGSEA. The CDR3 DNA follows: TGCAGCGTTGAGAACAGCAGCACAGATACGCAGTATTTT. Translating it yields CSVENSSTDTQYF.

This rearrangement joins TRBV29-1 to TRBJ2-5, with a weak D call TRBD1 (6 bases). The germline V gene has CDR1 SQVTM and CDR2 ANQGSEA. The V and J ends lost 6 bases and 4 bases respectively, with 18 bases between them. This CDR3 comprises 14 residues. This CDR3 is CSVEKGGRGETQYF. The CDR3 DNA sequence: TGCAGCGTCGAAAAAGGGGGTCGGGGAGAGACCCAGTACTTC.

This chain connects TRBV6-5 to TRBJ2-6, with D perhaps matching TRBD1 or TRBD2 (5 bases each). CDR1 and CDR2 (germline): MNHEY, SVGAGI. The length of the CDR3 is 14 residues. V was pared by 6 bases and J by 4 bases, with 10 bases between. This chain's CDR3 is CASRGTQGANVLTF. CDR3 bases: TGTGCCAGCAGAGGGACGCAGGGGGCCAACGTCCTGACTTTC.

The V and J genes are TRBV7-9 and TRBJ2-1, with 8 bases lining up with TRBD1. Trimming at V came to 5 bases and at J to 8 bases, leaving 11 bases not matched to a gene. Germline CDR1 reads SEHNR; CDR2 reads FQNEAQ (reference sequence). The length of the CDR3 is 15 residues. The CDR3 reads CASSKGQGRLDEQFF. The CDR3 nucleotides read TGTGCCAGCAGCAAAGGACAGGGACGACTGGATGAGCAGTTCTTC.

The table lists this clone with a few counts. The genes are TRBV5-1 and TRBJ2-7; D gene ambiguous. Trimming stripped 6 bases from V and 4 bases from J, with 17 bases between. Germline V gene sequence: CDR1 SGHRS, CDR2 YFSETQ. CDR3 length: 14 residues. The CDR3 here is CASTRDTAKYEQYF. The CDR3 nucleotides read TGCGCCAGCACCCGAGACACGGCAAAGTACGAGCAGTACTTC.

This clone occurred a few times. The chain joins TRBV9 to TRBJ1-5, with D tentatively TRBD1 (6 bases). Germline V gene data show CDR1 as SGDLS and CDR2 as YYNGEE. V was trimmed by 0 bases and J by 7 bases, leaving 14 bases between them. The CDR3 runs to 15 residues. The CDR3 region is CASSVADSRGQPQHF. DNA for the CDR3: TGTGCCAGCAGCGTAGCCGATTCGAGGGGGCAGCCCCAGCATTTT.

This clone was counted only a few times. V is TRBV7-2 and J is TRBJ1-1; 7 positions agree with TRBD1. The ends lost 5 bases at V and 5 bases at J; junction bases unmatched: 8. CDR3 length: 14 residues. CDR1 and CDR2 from the germline V gene are SGHTA and FQGNSA. The CDR3 region has the DNA TGTGCCAGCAGCGACCGACAGGGTGTGACTGAAGCTTTCTTT. Its protein product is CASSDRQGVTEAFF.

The J gene is TRBJ1-2, the V gene TRBV30; TRBD1 agrees at 7 bases. The junction had 3 bases not matched to a gene; V was cut back by 4 bases and J by 4 bases. Germline V lookup: CDR1 GTSNPN, CDR2 SVGIG (reference sequence). The CDR3 is made up of 12 amino acids. Written as DNA, the CDR3 is TGTGCCTGGAATCCAGGGGGCTATGGCTACACCTTC. It encodes CAWNPGGYGYTF.

This clone was observed a few times. This chain links TRBV5-1 with TRBJ2-7; 8 bases line up with TRBD1. Germline V gives CDR1 SGHRS, CDR2 YFSETQ. Trimming cost V 3 bases and J 6 bases; bases outside gene matches: 2. The CDR3 sequence is 12 residues long. The CDR3: CASSSTGGEQYF. The CDR3 DNA reads TGCGCCAGCAGCTCTACAGGGGGCGAGCAGTACTTC.

This chain links TRBV28 with TRBJ2-2; a possible D gene is TRBD1 (6 bases). Per germline, CDR1 MDHEN and CDR2 SYDVKM. The CDR3 runs 14 residues. Trimming shortened V by 6 bases and J by 0 bases, and 8 bases separated the two germline ends. The CDR3 spells CASRGQPNTGELFF. The CDR3 DNA sequence: TGTGCCAGCAGAGGACAGCCGAACACCGGGGAGCTGTTTTTT.

The chain carries TRBV7-2 and TRBJ1-1; D possibly corresponds to TRBD1 (6 bases). CDR1 SGHTA and CDR2 FQGNSA come from the germline V gene. There are 15 residues in the CDR3. Trimming shortened V by 2 bases and J by 1 base, and 11 bases separated the two germline ends. This chain's CDR3 is CASSLNGGRNTEAFF. CDR3 sequence (DNA): TGTGCCAGCAGCTTAAATGGGGGGCGGAACACTGAAGCTTTCTTT.